This is a list of T cell receptor beta chains from one sample in a study of a mutant IDH1 vaccine in newly diagnosed glioma. What these receptors recognize is not known. Assay: immunoSEQ multiplex PCR; the TCRdb copy retains only in-frame clones and omits some. This sample carries roughly 43,000 clones, approximately 84% of them seen once, and the ten largest clones take around 2.5%. Sequences were derived from PBMCs, sampled from a glioma patient whose treatment included an IDH1 peptide vaccine. The receptors were sampled from a woman under 30 with glioma. Some clones in this sample may be carry-over from other donors' samples. Each CDR3 is given with its conserved first and last residue. Fields, in order: J gene, V gene, D gene, clone size, CDR3 DNA, CDR3 protein. The D gene is left open where the match is weak. Rows give clone size only sometimes, using once, few, many, or a class for an expanded clone.

J: TRBJ1-2; V: TRBV5-1; D: .; size: .; DNA: TGCGCCAGCAGCTTGGCCATCGGCAGCCCTATAGGCTACACCTTC; CDR3: CASSLAIGSPIGYTF
J: TRBJ2-7; V: TRBV6-6; D: .; size: .; DNA: TGTGCCAGCAGTCAGACAGCCACCTACGAGCAGTACTTC; CDR3: CASSQTATYEQYF
J: TRBJ2-2; V: TRBV4-2; D: TRBD2; size: few; DNA: TGTGCCAGCAGCCCGGGACTAAACACCGGGGAGCTGTTTTTT; CDR3: CASSPGLNTGELFF
J: TRBJ1-4; V: TRBV19; D: TRBD1; size: .; DNA: TGTGCCAGTACCTGGGACAGGGGGGTATCTAATGAAAAACTGTTTTTT; CDR3: CASTWDRGVSNEKLFF
J: TRBJ1-6; V: TRBV7-2; D: .; size: .; DNA: TGTGCCAGCAGCCCGAGTAATTCACCCCTCCACTTT; CDR3: CASSPSNSPLHF
J: TRBJ1-1; V: TRBV19; D: .; size: .; DNA: TGTGCCAGTAGCACACTGTCGGGGACCACTGAAGCTTTCTTT; CDR3: CASSTLSGTTEAFF
J: TRBJ2-6; V: TRBV30; D: TRBD1; size: .; DNA: TGTGCCTGGAGTCCACGGGGACAGGGGTACTCTGGGGCCAACGTCCTGACTTTC; CDR3: CAWSPRGQGYSGANVLTF
J: TRBJ1-1; V: TRBV19; D: TRBD1; size: .; DNA: TGTGCCAGTAGTATAGTCTTTGGGACAGGCTCTGAAGCTTTCTTT; CDR3: CASSIVFGTGSEAFF
J: TRBJ1-1; V: TRBV5-1; D: .; size: once; DNA: TGCGCCAGCAGCTCTGGGGTCGGCCTCCAACACACTGAAGCTTTCTTT; CDR3: CASSSGVGLQHTEAFF